The 26 T cell receptor beta chains given below trace back to one sample, sequenced in a study of response to subunit inactivated influenza vaccine. TCRdb ran MiXCR on the RT-PCR reads and lists one entry per CDR3 protein. The table records about 520,000 distinct CDR3 sequences, about a tenth of them present only once. Sample: PBMCs from blood, taken more than 35 days after vaccination. The receptor source for this set is a man aged 45-60 years who received an inactivated influenza vaccine.

Many counts were recorded for this clonotype. The chain employs TRBV20-1 and TRBJ2-1; either TRBD1 or TRBD2 may supply D (5 bases each). The germline V and J ends were trimmed by 3 bases and 3 bases, with 24 bases remaining between them. Germline-derived CDR1 and CDR2 are DFQATT and SNEGSKA (reference sequence). The CDR3 has 18 residues. CDR3 amino acids: CSARPRGNLRRGYNEQFF. CDR3 bases: TGCAGTGCTAGGCCACGGGGCAACCTCCGTCGGGGCTACAATGAGCAGTTCTTC.

The sample holds a few counts of this clonotype. The genes are TRBV7-2 and TRBJ2-1; 9 bases are a match to TRBD2. V was clipped by 7 bases and J by 8 bases; unmatched bases: 9. The germline gives CDR1 SGHTA, CDR2 FQGNSA. The CDR3 totals 14 residues. For the CDR3, the DNA is TGTGCCAGCACCCAAGGACTAGCGTCCCATGAGCAGTTCTTC. Its protein is CASTQGLASHEQFF.

This clonotype has a handful of counts. The V and J genes are TRBV7-2 and TRBJ2-7; 9 nucleotides match TRBD1. V shed 1 base and J 8 bases; nucleotides not matched to a gene: 12. Germline CDR1 and CDR2: SGHTA and FQGNSA. CDR3 length equals 16 residues. The chain's CDR3 is CASSLESGTGHSKQYF. DNA for the CDR3: TGTGCCAGCAGCTTAGAATCCGGGACAGGGCATTCCAAGCAGTACTTC.

This clonotype has only a few counts. The gene calls are TRBV29-1 and TRBJ2-3; 7 bases align to TRBD1. V lost 1 base to trimming and J lost 2 bases; unmatched junction nucleotides: 15. The CDR3 runs to 18 residues. The V gene's germline CDR1 is SQVTM and CDR2 ANQGSEA. CDR3 bases: TGCAGCGTTGAAGCTAGGGACAGAGACAAAATCCACACAGATACGCAGTATTTT. It encodes CSVEARDRDKIHTDTQYF.

This rearrangement joins TRBV4-3 to TRBJ2-3; D is uncertain. Trimming removed 4 bases from V and 3 bases from J, with 17 bases in between. The CDR3 totals 16 residues. Per germline, CDR1 LGHNA and CDR2 YSLEER. CDR3: CASSLKISEQTDTQYF. The CDR3 DNA follows: TGCGCCAGCAGCCTCAAGATCAGTGAGCAAACAGATACGCAGTATTTT.

The chain combines TRBV7-8 with TRBJ2-3, with D unclear. Germline lookup yields CDR1 SGHVS and CDR2 FQNEAQ. The V gene lost 5 bases and the J gene lost 1 base, with 13 bases spanning the gap. The CDR3 extends over 15 amino acids. CDR3: CASSPTRWGTDTQYF. CDR3 sequence (DNA): TGTGCCAGCAGCCCAACCCGCTGGGGCACAGATACGCAGTATTTT.

The chain recombines TRBV5-1 with TRBJ2-1; no clear D. Germline CDR1 reads SGHRS; CDR2 reads YFSETQ. V lost 0 bases, J lost 4 bases, and 8 bases lay in between. This CDR3 spans 14 amino acids. The CDR3 protein is CASSLEAPYNEQFF. The CDR3 DNA reads as TGCGCCAGCAGCTTGGAAGCACCGTACAATGAGCAGTTCTTC. The full variable domain, its missing parts supplied by reference TRBV5-1 and TRBJ2-1, is KAGVTQTPRYLIKTRGQQVTLSCSPISGHRSVSWYQQTPGQGLQFLFEYFSETQRNKGNFPGRFSGRQFSNSRSEMNVSTLELGDSALYLCASSLEAPYNEQFFGPGTRLTVL.

The chain is built from TRBV5-1 and TRBJ2-1; 11 positions match TRBD2. The junction had 4 bases not matched to a gene; V was cut back by 3 bases and J by 5 bases. CDR1 is SGHRS and CDR2 is YFSETQ in the germline V gene. CDR3 length: 15 amino acids. CDR3 loop: CASSSTSGGNNEQFF. As DNA, the CDR3 is TGCGCCAGCAGCTCTACTAGCGGGGGAAACAATGAGCAGTTCTTC.

This clonotype was recorded at least ten times. The chain employs TRBV5-1 and TRBJ2-5; TRBD2 matches at 10 bases. This CDR3 comprises 16 residues. Per the germline V gene, CDR1 is SGHRS and CDR2 is YFSETQ. Trimming removed 0 bases from V and 2 bases from J; junction bases left unmatched: 4. CDR3 sequence reads: CASSLALLAGQETQYF. The CDR3 coding sequence is TGCGCCAGCAGCTTGGCCCTACTAGCGGGGCAAGAGACCCAGTACTTC.

This clonotype showed up many times. The chain has TRBV12-3 or TRBV12-4 and TRBJ1-1; TRBD1 might be the D (5 bases). V lost 6 bases to trimming and J lost 4 bases, with 12 bases between them. The length of the CDR3 is 13 residues. The CDR3 loop is CASSRLGGTEAFF. The CDR3, as DNA: TGTGCCAGCAGCCGCTTGGGGGGCACTGAAGCTTTCTTT.

Note on this clonotype: Compared with germline, one end of the junction differs, possibly owing to a read error. The V gene is TRBV9, the J gene TRBJ2-7, with D unclear. Germline V gene lookup returns CDR1 SGDLS and CDR2 YYNGEE. This CDR3 spans 15 amino acids. For the CDR3, the DNA is TGTGCCAGCAGCGTAGAGGCTCTCCCCTCCTCCGAGCAGTACTTC. This sequence encodes CASSVEALPSSEQYF.

V usage is TRBV20-1 and J usage is TRBJ2-1; D gene unclear. V lost 1 base and J lost 0, with 7 bases in between. Germline V gene data show CDR1 as DFQATT and CDR2 as SNEGSKA (reference sequence). The CDR3 extends over 14 amino acids. The CDR3 sequence: CSARGGSSYNEQFF. In DNA form, the CDR3 reads TGCAGTGCTAGAGGGGGTAGCTCCTACAATGAGCAGTTCTTC.

This clonotype occurred a few times. The chain combines TRBV5-1 with TRBJ1-5, with D uncertain. Germline V CDR1 and CDR2: SGHRS, YFSETQ. The CDR3 totals 13 residues. Trimming stripped 3 bases from V and 2 bases from J, with 6 bases between. Here the CDR3 reads CASSYSGNQPQHF. CDR3 nucleotides: TGCGCCAGCAGCTACAGCGGCAATCAGCCCCAGCATTTT.

This clonotype was recorded a few times. V and J are TRBV3-1 and TRBJ2-2, with D maybe TRBD1 (6 bases). The V end was cut by 2 bases, the J end by 14 bases, with 12 bases between. CDR1 and CDR2 from the germline V gene are LGHDT and YNNKEL (reference sequence). This CDR3 has 12 residues. Written as DNA, the CDR3 is TGTGCCAGCAGCCAATTGACAGGTCGCCTGTTTTTT. Translated, it gives CASSQLTGRLFF.

V gene TRBV20-1 combines with J gene TRBJ2-7; no definite D call. This CDR3 is 13 amino acids long. Germline CDR1 reads DFQATT; CDR2 reads SNEGSKA (reference sequence). V lost 6 bases, J lost 7 bases, and 19 bases lay in between. CDR3: CSALSPKALEQYF. The CDR3, as DNA: TGCAGTGCCCTGAGCCCGAAGGCATTGGAGCAGTACTTC.

Turning to this clonotype: The junction shows a germline mismatch at one end, possibly a read error. J is TRBJ2-1 and V is TRBV12-3 or TRBV12-4, with no clear D. The CDR3 totals 13 residues. This CDR3 is CPSSLVSGDEQFF. The CDR3 DNA is TGTCCCAGCAGTTTAGTATCCGGAGATGAGCAGTTCTTC.

This clonotype was seen more than once but under ten times. The J gene is TRBJ2-7, the V gene TRBV7-3; the D gene could be TRBD1 or TRBD2 (5 bases each). CDR1 SGHTA and CDR2 FQGTGA come from the germline V gene. This CDR3 is 13 amino acids long. V was shortened by 3 bases and J by 6 bases, with 12 bases between the two germline ends. CDR3 nucleotide sequence: TGTGCCAGCAGCTTCGCCAGGGAGTCCGAGCAGTACTTC. Its translation: CASSFARESEQYF.

The V gene is TRBV25-1, the J gene TRBJ2-1; TRBD2 agrees at 7 bases. Trimming removed 6 bases from V and 4 bases from J; junction bases left unmatched: 9. The CDR3 sequence is 15 residues long. Looked up from germline, CDR1 is MGHDK and CDR2 is SYGVNS. The CDR3: CASRDSGGRYNEQFF. Here the CDR3 DNA reads TGTGCCAGCAGAGACTCTGGCGGGAGATACAATGAGCAGTTCTTC.

Remarks on this clonotype: At one end, the junction sequence differs from germline, possibly due to a read error. The gene calls are TRBV7-2 and TRBJ2-7, with D unresolved. The CDR3 runs 11 residues. Germline CDR1 and CDR2: SGHTA and FQGNSA. CDR3 sequence reads: CASSPPGLCNF. The CDR3 nucleotides read TGTGCCAGCAGCCCCCCGGGCCTATGCAACTTC.

This clonotype has more than one count but fewer than ten. J is TRBJ1-3 and V is TRBV6-6; D not resolved. Trimming removed 6 bases at V and 4 bases at J, with 7 bases between. CDR1 MNHNY and CDR2 SVGAGI come from the germline V gene (reference sequence). This CDR3 comprises 12 residues. The CDR3 DNA reads as TGTGCCAGCAGGTTACAGGGAAACACCATATATTTT. Protein: CASRLQGNTIYF.

V usage is TRBV5-1 and J usage is TRBJ1-2; 7 bases align to TRBD1. The V gene end was trimmed by 2 bases and the J gene end by 7 bases; junction bases not matched to a gene: 11. Germline CDR1 is SGHRS and CDR2 is YFSETQ. The CDR3 extends over 15 amino acids. CDR3 sequence: CASSLQPGQFGGYTF. In DNA form, the CDR3 reads TGCGCCAGCAGCTTACAACCGGGACAGTTTGGTGGCTACACCTTC.

This clonotype was observed a few times. This sequence joins TRBV21-1 and TRBJ1-5; the table's D gene call, TRBD1, was not cross checked with the DNA. TRBV21-1 represents a pseudogene. The CDR3 has 16 amino acids. CDR3 sequence reads: CVSSGRWGQWNQPQHF. For the CDR3, the DNA is TGTGTCAGCAGCGGTCGGTGGGGGCAATGGAATCAGCCCCAGCATTTT.

This CDR3 is CASRLAGIYNEQFF. The CDR3 DNA reads TGTGCCTCTCGGTTAGCGGGAATCTACAATGAGCAGTTCTTC. J is TRBJ2-1 and V is TRBV6-2 or TRBV6-3; 8 bases match TRBD2. Germline V lookup: CDR1 MNHEY, CDR2 SVGEGT. V shed 11 bases, J shed 3 bases, and the junction held 9 bases outside the gene matches. The CDR3 is 14 amino acids.

This clonotype has more than one count but fewer than ten. The J gene is TRBJ2-3, the V gene TRBV30; 14 positions agree with TRBD2. The CDR3 is made up of 16 amino acids. Trimming removed 4 bases from V and 6 bases from J; junction bases left unmatched: 9. Germline V gene data show CDR1 as GTSNPN and CDR2 as SVGIG (reference sequence). This chain's CDR3 is CAWTLGLAGAGDTQYF. The CDR3 DNA reads TGTGCCTGGACCCTGGGACTAGCGGGAGCAGGGGATACGCAGTATTTT.

The CDR3 here is CASSVQGAYGANVLTF. CDR3 nucleotides: TGCGCCAGCAGCGTACAGGGGGCCTATGGGGCCAACGTCCTGACTTTC. The V and J genes are TRBV5-1 and TRBJ2-6, with TRBD1 matching over 9 bases. With 4 bases clipped from V and 3 bases from J, the junction kept 5 bases outside the gene matches. The germline V gene has CDR1 SGHRS and CDR2 YFSETQ. CDR3 length equals 16 residues.

This clonotype was seen at least ten times. The junction departs from the called germline gene at one end, perhaps through a read error. The V call is TRBV20-1, the J call TRBJ2-3; TRBD2 might be the D (5 bases). CDR3 length: 16 residues. From germline, CDR1 is DFQATT and CDR2 SNEGSKA (reference sequence). The CDR3 region has the DNA TGCAGTGCTCGAGACTCCGGGATGGTGGTAGCAGATACGCAGTATTTT. Amino acid sequence: CSARDSGMVVADTQYF.